The present TCR beta chain was sequenced within a study of T cell repertoires in cytomegalovirus infection. Looking at the study overall: A matching HLA type, together with CMV infection, was signaled by public TCR beta signatures. Findings and limits, study-wide: What dominated the ex vivo response were HLA-C-restricted CMV-specific TCR beta clonotypes.

Worth noting for this clonotype: Its antigen remains unidentified.

TCRdb ran MiXCR on the reads and lists one entry per CDR3 protein. The repertoire holds 500,000 to 600,000 distinct CDR3 sequences, with 16% as singletons. This CDR3 region has 15 residues. The germline gives CDR1 LGHNA, CDR2 YNFKEQ. V shed 4 bases, J shed 6 bases, and the junction held 9 bases outside the gene matches. This sequence was found in a human donor in good health (CMV status not recorded). Some clones in this sample may be carry-over from other donors' samples. The chain has TRBV4-2 and TRBJ1-1; 9 positions match TRBD1. Sequencing input: CD8+ T cells from PBMCs. Here the CDR3 DNA reads TGTGCCAGCAGCCGCACCGGGACAGGGAATCCTGAAGCTTTCTTT. Amino acids: CASSRTGTGNPEAFF.